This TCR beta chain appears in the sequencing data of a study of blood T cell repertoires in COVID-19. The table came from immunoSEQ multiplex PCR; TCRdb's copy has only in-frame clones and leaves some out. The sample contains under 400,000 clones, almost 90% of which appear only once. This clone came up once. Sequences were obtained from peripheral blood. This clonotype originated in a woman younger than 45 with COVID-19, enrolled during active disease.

CDR3 loop: CASSSGVPGQGADTQYF. The CDR3 nucleotides are TGTGCCAGCAGCTCCGGGGTTCCGGGACAGGGGGCAGATACGCAGTATTTT. V and J are TRBV11-3 and TRBJ2-3, with 11 positions matching TRBD1. Germline CDR1 and CDR2: SGHNT and YENEEA. CDR3 length equals 17 residues. After removal of 4 bases from V and 4 bases from J, the junction contained 10 bases not matched to a gene.